Below are 22 T cell receptor beta chains sequenced from a single sample in a study of blood T cell repertoires in COVID-19. The method was immunoSEQ multiplex PCR; TCRdb's version includes in-frame clones alone and lacks a portion of them. The profile covers about 480,000 clones, with 75% to 90% appearing a single time and over 0.7% taken by the ten largest. Sequencing input: peripheral blood. The receptors stem from a man aged 18 to 30 with COVID-19, enrolled during active disease.

This rearrangement joins TRBV19 to TRBJ2-2; TRBD1 matches at 12 bases. From germline, CDR1 is LNHDA and CDR2 SQIVND (reference sequence). The CDR3 runs to 16 residues. The ends lost 5 bases at V and 6 bases at J; junction bases unmatched: 7. The DNA for the CDR3 is TGTGCCAGTAGTGAGACCGGGACAGGGGGCTCCGGGGAGCTGTTTTTT. It is translated as CASSETGTGGSGELFF.

This chain links TRBV5-4 with TRBJ2-3, with TRBD2 matching 14 bases. J was trimmed by 6 bases and V by 4 bases; bases with no gene match: 10. Germline V CDR1 and CDR2: SGHNT, YYREEE (reference sequence). The CDR3 has 17 residues. The CDR3 DNA sequence: TGTGCCAGCAGCCCCAGACTAGCGGGAGGGGGAGGCGATACGCAGTATTTT. Its translation: CASSPRLAGGGGDTQYF.

V is TRBV4-1 and J is TRBJ1-2; 8 nucleotides agree with TRBD1. CDR1 MGHRA and CDR2 YSYEKL come from the germline V gene. Trimming cost V 2 bases and J 4 bases; bases outside gene matches: 9. The CDR3 is 16 residues long. DNA of the CDR3: TGCGCCAGCAGCCAAACCACCGGGACAGGCGGCTATGGCTACACCTTC. It encodes CASSQTTGTGGYGYTF.

The J gene is TRBJ1-5, the V gene TRBV15; 9 bases fit TRBD1. With 5 bases clipped from V and 3 bases from J, the junction kept 8 bases outside the gene matches. The germline CDR1 and CDR2 sequences are LNHNV and YYDKDF (reference sequence). There are 16 residues in the CDR3. CDR3 DNA sequence: TGTGCCACCAGCCGGCCGGGACAGGGAGCCAATCAGCCCCAGCATTTT. Translated: CATSRPGQGANQPQHF.

The rearrangement links TRBV19 to TRBJ2-2; 11 positions match TRBD2. Germline CDR1 is LNHDA and CDR2 is SQIVND (reference sequence). The CDR3 loop spans 16 amino acids. Trimming at V came to 6 bases and at J to 1 base, leaving 4 bases not matched to a gene. The CDR3 spells CASSRGTSGNTGELFF. As DNA, the CDR3 is TGTGCCAGTAGCCGAGGGACTAGCGGGAACACCGGGGAGCTGTTTTTT.

This rearrangement joins TRBV6-5 to TRBJ1-3; no reliable D call. The CDR3 sequence is 13 residues long. The germline V gene has CDR1 MNHEY and CDR2 SVGAGI. V was pared by 7 bases and J by 4 bases, with 11 bases between. CDR3 region: CASTPLGGNTIYF. Here the CDR3 DNA reads TGTGCCAGCACCCCCCTCGGGGGAAACACCATATATTTT.

The chain uses TRBV2 and TRBJ1-1, with D uncertain. V was clipped by 6 bases and J by 0 bases, with 14 bases between them. This CDR3 contains 15 residues. CDR1 SNHLY and CDR2 FYNNEI come from the germline V gene. This CDR3 reads CASSTEREMNTEAFF. The CDR3, as DNA: TGTGCCAGCAGCACAGAACGAGAAATGAACACTGAAGCTTTCTTT.

This chain connects TRBV11-2 to TRBJ2-3, with TRBD1 identical over 8 bases. V was pared by 5 bases and J by 11 bases, with 6 bases of the junction left unmatched. Per germline, CDR1 SGHAT and CDR2 FQNNGV. The CDR3 contains 12 residues. CDR3 amino acids: CASSIGQGGQYF. Here the CDR3 DNA reads TGTGCCAGCAGCATCGGACAGGGTGGGCAGTATTTT.

Only one count was recorded for this clone. The CDR3 DNA is TGTGCCAGCAGACCAGCACCCCTCACGGGCACTGAAGCTTTCTTT. This gives the protein CASRPAPLTGTEAFF. The V call is TRBV2, the J call TRBJ1-1; D gene uncertain. The CDR3 runs 15 residues. Germline CDR1 and CDR2: SNHLY and FYNNEI. V lost 6 bases and J 4 bases, leaving 18 bases between the germline ends.

The rearrangement links TRBV19 to TRBJ2-7, with 7 nucleotides matching TRBD1. This CDR3 spans 13 amino acids. Germline CDR1 is LNHDA and CDR2 is SQIVND (reference sequence). The V gene end was trimmed by 4 bases and the J gene end by 5 bases; junction bases not matched to a gene: 5. Written as DNA, the CDR3 is TGTGCCAGTAGTAAAGACAGGGCGGACGAGCAGTACTTC. Translating gives CASSKDRADEQYF. Full variable domain (outside the CDR3, taken from reference TRBV19 and TRBJ2-7): DGGITQSPKYLFRKEGQNVTLSCEQNLNHDAMYWYRQDPGQGLRLIYYSQIVNDFQKGDIAEGYSVSREKKESFPLTVTSAQKNPTAFYLCASSKDRADEQYFGPGTRLTVT.

This chain uses TRBV11-3 with TRBJ2-7; 7 nucleotides line up with TRBD2. The CDR3 is made up of 13 amino acids. The J segment lost 3 bases and the V segment lost 6 bases, leaving 5 bases of the junction unmatched. Germline CDR1 and CDR2: SGHNT and YENEEA. CDR3 sequence reads: CASSQRDGYEQYF. CDR3 coding DNA: TGTGCCAGCAGTCAGCGGGACGGCTACGAGCAGTACTTC.

This chain links TRBV6-2 or TRBV6-3 with TRBJ2-7; 14 nucleotides align to TRBD2. The CDR3 totals 16 residues. After removal of 2 bases from V and 2 bases from J, the junction contained 2 bases not matched to a gene. Germline V lookup: CDR1 MNHEY, CDR2 SVGEGT. Here the CDR3 reads CASSYPTSGRAYEQYF. For the CDR3, the DNA is TGTGCCAGCAGTTACCCGACTAGCGGGAGGGCCTACGAGCAGTACTTC.

V is TRBV6-5 and J is TRBJ2-3, with TRBD1 matching over 9 bases. Unmatched junction bases numbered 4, after V lost 10 bases and J lost 5 bases. In germline, CDR1 is MNHEY, CDR2 SVGAGI. The CDR3 sequence is 12 residues long. CDR3 region: CATGTGRDTQYF. In DNA, the CDR3 is TGTGCCACCGGGACAGGGAGAGATACGCAGTATTTT.

The V call is TRBV6-1, the J call TRBJ2-1; TRBD2 agrees at 8 bases. Germline trimming cut 3 bases from V and 9 bases from J; bases unmatched to any gene: 10. The CDR3 has 15 residues. Germline CDR1 MNHNS, CDR2 SASEGT. The CDR3 spells CASSDGDGGAGEQFF. The DNA for the CDR3 is TGTGCCAGCAGTGATGGCGACGGGGGGGCCGGTGAGCAGTTCTTC.

V and J are TRBV12-5 and TRBJ1-5; a weak D match, TRBD1 (5 bases). V lost 5 bases, J lost 0 bases, and 14 bases lay in between. Germline CDR1 LGHNT, CDR2 FRNRAP. The CDR3 extends over 16 amino acids. CDR3 nucleotides: TGTGCTAGTGGTCCAAGTTCAGGGTTTAGCAATCAGCCCCAGCATTTT. Translation: CASGPSSGFSNQPQHF.

CDR3 bases: TGTGCCAGCCGGCTACAGGGGGCGAGCGAGCAGTACTTC. Its protein product is CASRLQGASEQYF. The rearrangement joins TRBV13 to TRBJ2-7; 9 bases match TRBD1. The CDR3 has 13 residues. The V segment lost 8 bases and the J segment 6 bases; nucleotides outside the gene matches: 8. The germline V gene has CDR1 PRHDT and CDR2 FYEKMQ (reference sequence). Combining the CDR3 with reference TRBV13 and TRBJ2-7 gives the whole variable domain AAGVIQSPRHLIKEKRETATLKCYPIPRHDTVYWYQQGPGQDPQFLISFYEKMQSDKGSIPDRFSAQQFSDYHSELNMSSLELGDSALYFCASRLQGASEQYFGPGTRLTVT.

This chain connects TRBV3-1 (or the pseudogene TRBV3-2) to TRBJ2-1; D not resolved. V was shortened by 0 bases and J by 0 bases, with 15 bases between the two germline ends. Germline V gene sequence: CDR1 LGHDT, CDR2 YNNKEL (reference sequence). The CDR3 has 18 amino acids. CDR3 sequence (DNA): TGTGCCAGCAGCCAAGAAGAGGCCAGCCCCAGCTCCTACAATGAGCAGTTCTTC. Protein sequence: CASSQEEASPSSYNEQFF.

The J gene is TRBJ2-3, the V gene TRBV3-1 (or the pseudogene TRBV3-2); the D gene is possibly TRBD2 (6 bases). The CDR3 totals 18 residues. V was clipped by 1 base and J by 3 bases, with 20 bases between them. The germline gives CDR1 LGHDT, CDR2 YNNKEL (reference sequence). CDR3 coding DNA: TGTGCCAGCAGCCAAGTTAGGCAGGGCGTGCGGGGTACAGATACGCAGTATTTT. Encoded protein: CASSQVRQGVRGTDTQYF.

The rearrangement uses TRBV12-5 and TRBJ2-3, with TRBD2 identical over 10 bases. Germline-derived CDR1 and CDR2 are LGHNT and FRNRAP. V was pared by 6 bases and J by 2 bases, with 8 bases of the junction left unmatched. This CDR3 comprises 16 residues. In DNA, the CDR3 is TGTGCTAGTGGCCGGACTAGCGGATTAATCACAGATACGCAGTATTTT. Translating gives CASGRTSGLITDTQYF.

The chain employs TRBV5-4 and TRBJ2-7, with 9 bases aligning to TRBD1. V shed 4 bases, J shed 2 bases, and the junction held 7 bases outside the gene matches. Germline CDR1 reads SGHNT; CDR2 reads YYREEE (reference sequence). This CDR3 has 15 residues. The DNA for the CDR3 is TGTGCCAGCAGCATACCGGGACAGGGAACCTACGAGCAGTACTTC. Its protein is CASSIPGQGTYEQYF.

This clone was seen a few times. The chain combines TRBV6-6 with TRBJ2-1, with 7 nucleotides matching TRBD1. V lost 0 bases to trimming and J lost 7 bases; unmatched junction nucleotides: 9. Per the germline V gene, CDR1 is MNHNY and CDR2 is SVGAGI (reference sequence). The CDR3 has 16 amino acids. CDR3 protein: CASSYSSRGSKNEQFF. As DNA, the CDR3 is TGTGCCAGCAGTTACTCGAGCAGGGGGAGTAAGAATGAGCAGTTCTTC.

This clone turned up a few times. The chain employs TRBV4-1 and TRBJ1-1; maybe TRBD1 (5 bases). This CDR3 spans 15 amino acids. Germline loops: CDR1 MGHRA, CDR2 YSYEKL. V lost 4 bases to trimming and J lost 0 bases, with 12 bases between them. CDR3 DNA: TGCGCCAGCAGCCCCGGGGGGATGATGAACACTGAAGCTTTCTTT. Protein: CASSPGGMMNTEAFF.